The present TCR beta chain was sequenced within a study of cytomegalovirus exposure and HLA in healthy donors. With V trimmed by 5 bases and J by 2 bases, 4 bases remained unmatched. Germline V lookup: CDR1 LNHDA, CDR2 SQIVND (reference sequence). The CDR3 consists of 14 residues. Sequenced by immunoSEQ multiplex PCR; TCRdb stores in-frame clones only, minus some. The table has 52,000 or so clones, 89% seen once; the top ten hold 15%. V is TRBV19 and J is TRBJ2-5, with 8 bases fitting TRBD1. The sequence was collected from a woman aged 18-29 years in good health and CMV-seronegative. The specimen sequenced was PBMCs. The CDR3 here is CASSPGQGQETQYF. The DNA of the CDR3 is TGTGCCAGTAGTCCCGGACAGGGACAAGAGACCCAGTACTTC.